The 4 T cell receptor beta chains listed next were all sequenced from one sample in a study of shared clonotypes between healthy human individuals. TCRdb's table, derived via immunoSEQ multiplex PCR, lists solely in-frame clones and lacks some. The profile shows 2.3 million or so clones, just over 90% of them singletons. Sequencing input: naive CD4+ T cells from PBMCs. Subset denoted: CD45RA+ positively selected. These receptors came from a man aged 18 to 29 in good health. Some clones in this sample may be carry-over from other donors' samples.

The chain carries TRBV5-1 and TRBJ1-1; D gene ambiguous. The CDR3 has 14 amino acids. Trimming shortened V by 0 bases and J by 4 bases, and 10 bases separated the two germline ends. Looked up from germline, CDR1 is SGHRS and CDR2 is YFSETQ. The DNA for the CDR3 is TGCGCCAGCAGCTTGGTACAGCCCAGCACTGAAGCTTTCTTT. Protein: CASSLVQPSTEAFF.

The chain links TRBV29-1 to TRBJ2-5; 7 nucleotides line up with TRBD1. In germline, CDR1 is SQVTM, CDR2 ANQGSEA. J gave up 3 bases and V 4 bases, and 2 bases lay outside the gene matches. This CDR3 contains 12 residues. CDR3 DNA: TGCAGCGTTGTAGGGACAGAAGAGACCCAGTACTTC. Residues: CSVVGTEETQYF.

The chain couples TRBV14 to TRBJ1-2; perhaps TRBD1 as D (6 bases). Trimming took off 0 bases at V and 4 bases at J, with 15 bases between the two ends. Germline CDR1 is SGHDN and CDR2 is FVKESK. This CDR3 has 16 residues. The DNA for the CDR3 is TGTGCCAGCAGCCAAGATCTCGGGGCGGGGGCCTATGGCTACACCTTC. Encoded protein: CASSQDLGAGAYGYTF. Drawing the rest from reference TRBV14 and TRBJ1-2, the complete variable domain is EAGVTQFPSHSVIEKGQTVTLRCDPISGHDNLYWYRRVMGKEIKFLLHFVKESKQDESGMPNNRFLAERTGGTYSTLKVQPAELEDSGVYFCASSQDLGAGAYGYTFGSGTRLTVV.

The chain couples TRBV5-1 to TRBJ1-1, with D possibly being TRBD1 (6 bases). The CDR3 has 15 amino acids. The germline CDR1 and CDR2 sequences are SGHRS and YFSETQ. V lost 0 bases and J 5 bases, leaving 14 bases between the germline ends. The CDR3 nucleotides read TGCGCCAGCAGCTTGGCGGGGGGCGCATTAACTGAAGCTTTCTTT. Its protein product is CASSLAGGALTEAFF.